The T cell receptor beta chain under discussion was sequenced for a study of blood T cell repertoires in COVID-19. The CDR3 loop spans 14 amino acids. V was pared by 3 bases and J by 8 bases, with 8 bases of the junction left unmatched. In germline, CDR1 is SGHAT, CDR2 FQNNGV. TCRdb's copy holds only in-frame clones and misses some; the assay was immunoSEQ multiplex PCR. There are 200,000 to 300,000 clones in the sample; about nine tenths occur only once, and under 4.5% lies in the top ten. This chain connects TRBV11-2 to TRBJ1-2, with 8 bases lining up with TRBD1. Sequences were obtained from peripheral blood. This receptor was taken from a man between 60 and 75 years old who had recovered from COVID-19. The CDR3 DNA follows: TGTGCCAGCAGCTTTGCGGACAGGGTCTACGGCTACACCTTC. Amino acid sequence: CASSFADRVYGYTF.